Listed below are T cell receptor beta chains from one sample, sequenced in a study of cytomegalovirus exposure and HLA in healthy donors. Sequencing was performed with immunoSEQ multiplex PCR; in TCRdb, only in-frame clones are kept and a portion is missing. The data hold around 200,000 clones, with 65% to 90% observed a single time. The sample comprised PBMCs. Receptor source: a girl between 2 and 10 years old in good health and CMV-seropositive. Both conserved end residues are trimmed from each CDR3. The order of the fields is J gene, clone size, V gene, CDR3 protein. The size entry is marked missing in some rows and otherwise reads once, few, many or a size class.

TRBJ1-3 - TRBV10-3 AISGSRGTGNTIY
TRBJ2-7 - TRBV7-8 ASTLAGTALYEQY
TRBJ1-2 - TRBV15 ATSRIQRDRPYT
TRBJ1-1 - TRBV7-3 ASSPRGITEAF
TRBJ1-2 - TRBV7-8 ASSLGGQGGWDYT
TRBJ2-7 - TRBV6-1 ASSVERQAYEQY
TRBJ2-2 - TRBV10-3 AISDGLAVNTGELF
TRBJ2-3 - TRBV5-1 ASSSMTSGTDTQY
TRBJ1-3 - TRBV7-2 ASSEHSGYGNTIY
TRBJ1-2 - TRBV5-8 ASSLVAGSNYGYT
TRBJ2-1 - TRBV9 ASSVEQGNYNEQF
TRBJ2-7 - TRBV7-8 ASSSRSGVKPYEQY
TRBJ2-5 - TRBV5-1 ASRRLAEETQY
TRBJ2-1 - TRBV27 ATTSGGSYNEQF
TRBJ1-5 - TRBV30 AWSTGENQPQH
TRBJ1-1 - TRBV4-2 ASSQGTGMGAF
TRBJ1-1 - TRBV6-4 ASSQTGNTEAF
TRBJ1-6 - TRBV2 ASRIGGANNSPLH
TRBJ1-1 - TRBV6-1 ASSEKSAAF
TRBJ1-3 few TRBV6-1 ATNRALGNTIY